This is a list of T cell receptor beta chains from one sample in a study of PD-1 blockade in classical Hodgkin lymphoma. TCRdb's table, derived via immunoSEQ multiplex PCR, lists solely in-frame clones and lacks some. This table holds 20,000 to 25,000 clones, around 74% found once. Sequences were derived from peripheral blood mononuclear cells (PBMCs), sampled before the fourth cycle of nivolumab. The origin of the receptors is a human donor with classical Hodgkin lymphoma. The CDR3 runs from the conserved cysteine through the conserved F or W.

TRBV28,TRBJ2-5,CASSWDPTGTQYF
TRBV7-9,TRBJ2-5,CASSSSLLYQETQYF
TRBV7-2,TRBJ2-1,CASSLAGAGAQSSYNEQFF
TRBV15,TRBJ1-1,CATSRDRGLNTEAFF
TRBV9,TRBJ2-1,CASSPEGPGADYNEQFF
TRBV11-2,TRBJ2-3,CASSFDRLGSTDTQYF
TRBV28,TRBJ2-2,CASSPRVLAGNTGELFF
TRBV4-1,TRBJ1-2,CASSPQINYGYTF
TRBV28,TRBJ2-3,CASSSGASRGDTQYF
TRBV2,TRBJ2-3,CASRQGDTQYF
TRBV6-1,TRBJ1-6,CASSESSRDYSYNSPLHF
TRBV6-1,TRBJ2-5,CASSFAGAGETQYF
TRBV5-6,TRBJ1-1,CASSLGVGVNTEAFF
TRBV5-1,TRBJ2-2,CASSWENTGELFF
TRBV5-5,TRBJ1-3,CASSFDVSSGNTIYF
TRBV5-4,TRBJ2-2,CASSLGGVRTGELFF
TRBV28,TRBJ1-2,CASSASLGYTF
TRBV7-2,TRBJ1-2,CASSLETGGGTF
TRBV28,TRBJ1-1,CASSPRTGTEAFF
TRBV9,TRBJ2-2,CASSPTGLAGELFF
TRBV2,TRBJ1-4,CASRGQTTNEKLFF
TRBV5-4,TRBJ2-3,CASSSPLSDTQYF
TRBV19,TRBJ2-1,CASSRVTTENEQFF
TRBV21-1,TRBJ2-7,CASSTVRRSYEQYF
TRBV2,TRBJ1-2,CASSRDTNYGYTF
TRBV7-9,TRBJ2-7,CASSRRLGNADEQYF
TRBV7-3,TRBJ2-1,CASSSYLDNEQFF
TRBV5-8,TRBJ1-1,CASSWTGMNTEAFF
TRBV4-1,TRBJ2-1,CASSQDGGRDEQFF
TRBV5-1,TRBJ2-3,CASSLVGAYTDTQYF
TRBV28,TRBJ1-6,CASSPGDRGYSPLHF
TRBV28,TRBJ2-3,CASSLRTGIGFSADTQYF
TRBV5-8,TRBJ1-4,CASSAGAAATNEKLFF
TRBV6-5,TRBJ1-1,CASSARVSGEAFF
TRBV2,TRBJ1-4,CASNGQGREKLFF
TRBV2,TRBJ1-2,CASSTRTGDSHF
TRBV19,TRBJ2-4,CASSIGGAKNIQYF
TRBV18,TRBJ1-2,CASSPGQGRLLNYGYTF
TRBV27,TRBJ2-3,CASSLFAGGRGDTQYF
TRBV5-6,TRBJ2-4,CASSRWTASNIQYF
TRBV18,TRBJ1-1,CASSPQGNTEAFF
TRBV10-3,TRBJ1-5,CAIKQENGNQPQHF
TRBV6-6,TRBJ2-5,CASRQTGTGRQETQYF
TRBV28,TRBJ1-1,CASSYWGEKAEAFF
TRBV7-3,TRBJ1-1,CASSARDGYEAFF
TRBV7-8,TRBJ1-1,CASSLEVGGVRTEAFF
TRBV11-1,TRBJ2-5,CASSLGVSSETQYF
TRBV4-1,TRBJ1-1,CASSPQGAEAFF
TRBV11-2,TRBJ1-4,CASSFLGTGKMEKLFF
TRBV7-9,TRBJ2-6,CASSLGGGQGARANVLTF